These 24 T cell receptor beta chains came from one sample sequenced in a study of metastatic and nonmetastatic thyroid tumors. TCRdb re-called clones via MiXCR from the PCR reads. The sample has fewer than 25,000 clones, more than 15% seen once. Each patient came to thyroid surgery without any prior treatment (of any kind). Material: adjacent normal tissue. These receptors were collected from a male donor with papillary thyroid cancer or a benign thyroid nodule (not recorded which). Some clones in this sample may be carry-over from other donors' samples.

This clone was observed many times. This rearrangement joins TRBV25-1 to TRBJ1-4; TRBD1 is a possible D gene (5 bases). There are 11 residues in the CDR3. CDR1 and CDR2 (germline): MGHDK, SYGVNS. V was trimmed by 5 bases and J by 14 bases, leaving 12 bases between them. The CDR3 nucleotides are TGTGCCAGCAGTACCCGGACATATCTGTTTTTT. This codes for CASSTRTYLFF.

This clone showed up just a few times. The germline gene is not matched at one end of the junction; a read error may be the cause. V usage is TRBV7-2 and J usage is TRBJ2-7; D remains ambiguous. The CDR3 runs 14 residues. From germline, CDR1 is SGHTA and CDR2 FQGNSA. This CDR3 is CASSLSSDNYDQYF. Written as DNA, the CDR3 is TGTGCCAGCAGCCTATCAAGTGACAACTACGACCAGTACTTC.

On this clone itself: This may stem from a read error, because a much larger clone lies one nucleotide away. Additional DNA sequences in this sample encode the identical CDR3. The chain links TRBV12-5 to TRBJ2-1; either TRBD1 or TRBD2 may supply D (6 bases each). Between the trimmed V and J ends, which lost 1 base and 6 bases, there was a span of 13 bases. The CDR3 is 15 amino acids. From germline, CDR1 is LGHNT and CDR2 FRNRAP. The CDR3 reads CASGLGGAGGNEQFF. The CDR3 nucleotides are TGTGCTAGTGGTTTGGGGGGGGCAGGTGGCAATGAGCAGTTCTTC.

The genes are TRBV7-2 and TRBJ2-5; TRBD2 matches 13 bases. The J segment lost 3 bases and the V segment lost 6 bases, leaving 1 base of the junction unmatched. The germline V gene has CDR1 SGHTA and CDR2 FQGNSA. This CDR3 has 14 residues. The CDR3 coding sequence is TGTGCCAGCAGACTAGCGGGAGGGAAAGAGACCCAGTACTTC. Translated, it gives CASRLAGGKETQYF.

The table lists this clone with a few counts. This chain uses TRBV10-3 with TRBJ1-6; a weak D match, TRBD1 (5 bases). CDR3 length equals 14 residues. Germline assignment: CDR1 ENHRY and CDR2 SYGVKD. Trimming pared 5 bases from V and 7 bases from J, leaving 12 bases between. The CDR3 coding sequence is TGTGCCATCAGTAGATCGGGGGAGAATTCACCCCTCCACTTT. Translating gives CAISRSGENSPLHF.

On this clone: With a much larger clone just one base away, this may be a read error. The CDR3 here is CASSPSGSALETQYF. As DNA, the CDR3 is TGTGCCAGCTCACCTAGCGGGAGTGCCCTGGAGACCCAGTACTTC. The chain is built from TRBV18 and TRBJ2-5; TRBD2 matches at 9 bases. Germline-derived CDR1 and CDR2 are KGHSH and LQKENI. This CDR3 spans 15 amino acids. Losses at the gene ends were 3 bases for V and 5 bases for J; bases not matched to a gene: 7. The variable domain in full, with the rest retrieved from reference TRBV18 and TRBJ2-5, is NAGVMQNPRHLVRRRGQEARLRCSPMKGHSHVYWYRQLPEEGLKFMVYLQKENIIDESGMPKERFSAEFPKEGPSILRIQQVVRGDSAAYFCASSPSGSALETQYFGPGTRLLVL.

This clone was counted at least ten times. The chain couples TRBV7-2 to TRBJ1-4; the D gene is possibly TRBD1 (6 bases). Germline loops: CDR1 SGHTA, CDR2 FQGNSA. This CDR3 spans 17 amino acids. Trimming pared 4 bases from V and 4 bases from J, leaving 19 bases between. The CDR3 is CASSYLFQGYNNEKLFF. The CDR3 nucleotides are TGTGCCAGCAGCTACCTTTTCCAGGGGTATAATAATGAAAAACTGTTTTTT.

This clone was seen more than once but under ten times. One junction end does not reproduce the germline sequence, and a read error may be involved. The J gene is TRBJ1-1, the V gene TRBV7-2, with no clear D. The CDR3 is 15 residues long. Germline V gene data show CDR1 as SGHTA and CDR2 as FQGNSA. The CDR3 here is CANSLEVGTNTEAFF. The CDR3 DNA reads as TGTGCCAACAGCTTAGAAGTCGGAACTAACACTGAAGCTTTCTTT.

This clone was seen many times. V gene TRBV7-2 combines with J gene TRBJ1-4; maybe TRBD1 (5 bases). V was clipped by 4 bases and J by 4 bases, with 10 bases between them. Germline V gene lookup returns CDR1 SGHTA and CDR2 FQGNSA. The CDR3 covers 14 residues. CDR3 residues: CASSWGLSNEKLFF. CDR3 DNA: TGTGCCAGCAGCTGGGGACTAAGTAATGAAAAACTGTTTTTT. Full variable domain (outside the CDR3, taken from reference TRBV7-2 and TRBJ1-4): GAGVSQSPSNKVTEKGKDVELRCDPISGHTALYWYRQSLGQGLEFLIYFQGNSAPDKSGLPSDRFSAERTGGSVSTLTIQRTQQEDSAVYLCASSWGLSNEKLFFGSGTQLSVL.

This clone was seen more than once but under ten times. V gene TRBV24-1 combines with J gene TRBJ1-5; D ambiguous. Trimming left V 1 base short and J 1 base short, with 4 bases between. Germline V gene lookup returns CDR1 KGHDR and CDR2 SFDVKD. This CDR3 contains 14 residues. The CDR3, as DNA: TGTGCCACCAGTGATTTATTCAGCAATCAGCCCCAGCATTTT. This translates into CATSDLFSNQPQHF.

The chain has TRBV27 and TRBJ2-2; 10 bases are shared with TRBD2. V dropped 2 bases and J dropped 6; count of bases not matched to a gene: 6. CDR3 length: 16 amino acids. Germline V gene sequence: CDR1 MNHEY, CDR2 SMNVEV (reference sequence). The CDR3 here is CASSLSEREGAGELFF. As DNA, the CDR3 is TGTGCCAGCAGTTTAAGCGAGCGGGAGGGCGCCGGGGAGCTGTTTTTT.

In its sample, this clone was seen many times. The chain combines TRBV7-9 with TRBJ2-1; 8 nucleotides align to TRBD1. Germline V lookup: CDR1 SEHNR, CDR2 FQNEAQ (reference sequence). J gave up 3 bases and V 4 bases, and 8 bases lay outside the gene matches. The CDR3 runs to 16 residues. CDR3 DNA: TGTGCCAGCAGCTCCCTACAGGGGGGTTACTACAATGAGCAGTTCTTC. Its translation is CASSSLQGGYYNEQFF.

This clone was recorded many times. The V gene is TRBV28, the J gene TRBJ2-3, with D possibly being TRBD2 (6 bases). Trimming took 4 bases from V and 6 from J, leaving 17 bases between them. The CDR3 length is 15 residues. Looked up from germline, CDR1 is MDHEN and CDR2 is SYDVKM. DNA of the CDR3: TGTGCCAGCAGTTATCAGGGACTCCCAGGGGATACGCAGTATTTT. Encoded protein: CASSYQGLPGDTQYF.

By share, this clone counts as medium-sized. This sample also contains other DNA sequences that code for the same CDR3. The chain recombines TRBV6-1 with TRBJ1-2; a possible D gene is TRBD1 (5 bases). Deletions cut 5 bases from V and 2 bases from J, with 15 bases between. The CDR3 runs 15 residues. Germline V gene data show CDR1 as MNHNS and CDR2 as SASEGT. The CDR3 reads CASSRGGGRNYGYTF. Written as DNA, the CDR3 is TGTGCCAGCAGTCGGGGGGGGGGACGGAACTATGGCTACACCTTC.

This clone came up many times. The rearrangement uses TRBV14 and TRBJ1-2; weak D call: TRBD1 (6 bases). The germline V and J ends were trimmed by 1 base and 8 bases, with 11 bases remaining between them. CDR1 and CDR2 from the germline V gene are SGHDN and FVKESK. The CDR3 spans 13 residues. This CDR3 is CASSQVTGPGYTF. The CDR3 DNA reads TGTGCCAGCAGCCAAGTAACAGGGCCGGGCTACACCTTC. Full variable domain (rest looked up from reference TRBV14 and TRBJ1-2): EAGVTQFPSHSVIEKGQTVTLRCDPISGHDNLYWYRRVMGKEIKFLLHFVKESKQDESGMPNNRFLAERTGGTYSTLKVQPAELEDSGVYFCASSQVTGPGYTFGSGTRLTVV.

Within the sample, this clone is large. J is TRBJ2-2 and V is TRBV10-2; perhaps TRBD2 as D (6 bases). Germline V gives CDR1 WSHSY, CDR2 SAAADI. V dropped 0 bases and J dropped 5 bases, with 10 bases sitting between them. The CDR3 extends over 15 amino acids. The CDR3 here is CASSESMGGTGELFF. The DNA for the CDR3 is TGCGCCAGCAGTGAGTCGATGGGGGGAACCGGGGAGCTGTTTTTT.

This clone was observed a handful of times. The rearrangement joins TRBV5-4 to TRBJ1-1; 10 bases line up with TRBD1. The trim removed 4 bases at V and 6 bases at J, leaving 3 bases unmatched. The CDR3 spans 13 residues. The germline CDR1 and CDR2 sequences are SGHNT and YYREEE (reference sequence). The CDR3 sequence is CASSPDRGAEAFF. CDR3 in DNA: TGTGCCAGCAGCCCGGACAGGGGGGCTGAAGCTTTCTTT.

This rearrangement joins TRBV6-1 to TRBJ2-1; 10 bases are shared with TRBD2. From germline, CDR1 is MNHNS and CDR2 SASEGT. The junction had 12 bases not matched to a gene; V was cut back by 6 bases and J by 4 bases. The CDR3 is made up of 17 amino acids. The CDR3 spells CASRLGLAAAQYNEQFF. The CDR3 DNA follows: TGTGCCAGCAGACTTGGACTAGCGGCGGCGCAATACAATGAGCAGTTCTTC.

By frequency in the sample, this clone is medium-sized. The V call is TRBV7-3, the J call TRBJ2-2; TRBD2 is a possible D gene (5 bases). The CDR3 is 16 residues long. Trimming removed 1 base from V and 1 base from J, with 10 bases in between. Germline CDR1 reads SGHTA; CDR2 reads FQGTGA. CDR3 sequence: CASSLMASLNTGELFF. CDR3 bases: TGTGCCAGCAGCTTAATGGCTAGCCTGAACACCGGGGAGCTGTTTTTT.

The V call is TRBV7-8, the J call TRBJ1-1; the match to TRBD1 covers 9 bases. This CDR3 is built from 17 residues. With V trimmed by 5 bases and J by 2 bases, 12 bases remained unmatched. The germline CDR1 and CDR2 sequences are SGHVS and FQNEAQ. Here the CDR3 DNA reads TGTGCCAGCAGCCGCCTCCCAGGACAGGGGAAAAACACTGAAGCTTTCTTT. Amino acids: CASSRLPGQGKNTEAFF.

This clone appeared many times. V usage is TRBV12-3 or TRBV12-4 and J usage is TRBJ1-1, with D hard to call. The CDR3 has 12 amino acids. Trimming took 5 bases from V and 5 from J, leaving 9 bases between them. The CDR3 protein is CASSLQPTEAFF. The DNA of the CDR3 is TGTGCCAGCAGTCTGCAACCGACTGAAGCTTTCTTT.

This clone occurred many times. J is TRBJ2-1 and V is TRBV9; perhaps TRBD2 as D (6 bases). The CDR3 has 14 residues. V shed 1 base and J shed 8 bases, with 13 bases lying between them. From germline, CDR1 is SGDLS and CDR2 YYNGEE. CDR3 DNA: TGTGCCAGCAGCGTATCCCCCCCGGGGGATGAGCAGTTCTTC. Its translation: CASSVSPPGDEQFF.

There are many counts of this clone. One end of the junction is discordant with germline, which a read error may explain. The rearrangement links TRBV6-6 to TRBJ2-2; D possibly corresponds to TRBD2 (6 bases). The V gene's germline CDR1 is MNHNY and CDR2 SVGAGI (reference sequence). The CDR3 consists of 16 residues. The CDR3 DNA follows: TGTGCCAGCAGTTACGACAGTTCCGCGGACACCGGGGGGCTGTTTTTT. This sequence encodes CASSYDSSADTGGLFF.

Comment on this clone: A junction end diverges from the germline sequence, so it may reflect a read error. The rearrangement uses TRBV2 and TRBJ1-1; 10 positions match TRBD1. The CDR3 covers 15 residues. Germline CDR1 reads SNHLY; CDR2 reads FYNNEI. CDR3 sequence: CASRRQGAGHSEAFF. Written as DNA, the CDR3 is TGTGCCAGCAGACGACAGGGGGCAGGGCACTCTGAAGCGTTCTTT.